The subject of this entry is one TCR beta chain. Ophthalmopathy patients had moderate-to-severe active disease, CAS ≥3, NOSPECS ≥4, and disease duration under 3 months. This entry belongs to a study of T cells in Graves' hyperthyroidism and ophthalmopathy. Amplification yielded TCR beta CDR3 regions, with RNA transcripts as the source. RT-PCR in the first round (using the HTBI primer set) targeted the TCR CDR3. TCRdb ran MiXCR on the multiplex PCR reads and lists one entry per CDR3 protein. The sample records some 550,000 distinct CDR3 sequences, more than 15% being singletons. Trimming removed 0 bases at V and 14 bases at J, with 24 bases between. CDR1 and CDR2 (germline): SGHRS, YFSETQ. This CDR3 spans 16 amino acids.

This clonotype was obtained from a woman aged 40 to 50 with Graves' ophthalmopathy. The sequenced sample was blood. The chain has TRBV5-1 and TRBJ2-1; a possible D gene is TRBD2 (5 bases). The CDR3 sequence is CASSLAGQSAGIGKFF. For the CDR3, the DNA is TGCGCCAGCAGCTTGGCCGGGCAAAGCGCCGGTATCGGGAAGTTCTTC.